These 9 T cell receptor beta chains originate from one sample sequenced in a study of blood T cell repertoires in COVID-19. The method was immunoSEQ multiplex PCR; TCRdb's version includes in-frame clones alone and lacks a portion of them. Of 130,000 to 150,000 clones listed, roughly 90% are singletons. The sequencing sample was made of PBMCs or T cells enriched from blood (not recorded which). The origin of the receptors is a woman in her thirties with acute COVID-19.

V and J are TRBV7-2 and TRBJ2-1; the D gene is possibly TRBD2 (5 bases). Between the trimmed V and J ends, which lost 0 bases and 8 bases, there was a span of 8 bases. Germline CDR1 SGHTA, CDR2 FQGNSA. CDR3 length: 13 amino acids. Here the CDR3 DNA reads TGTGCCAGCAGCTTAGCGGGAGTCGATGAGCAGTTCTTC. Translating it yields CASSLAGVDEQFF.

This clone was observed a single time. CDR3 in amino acids: CASSLFSAGVETQYF. The CDR3 DNA reads as TGTGCCAGCAGCTTGTTCTCGGCGGGAGTAGAGACCCAGTACTTC. The chain combines TRBV5-5 with TRBJ2-5; TRBD2 aligns across 7 bases. Germline lookup yields CDR1 SGHKS and CDR2 YYEKEE (reference sequence). V shed 1 base and J 4 bases; nucleotides not matched to a gene: 7. The CDR3 runs 15 residues.

The chain recombines TRBV20-1 with TRBJ1-5, with a possible D match to TRBD1 (6 bases). Trimming took 3 bases from V and 4 from J, leaving 10 bases between them. This CDR3 spans 13 amino acids. Germline V gene lookup returns CDR1 DFQATT and CDR2 SNEGSKA (reference sequence). The CDR3: CSASGQINQPQHF. The CDR3, as DNA: TGCAGTGCTAGTGGACAGATAAATCAGCCCCAGCATTTT.

CDR3 region: CAWSTGGNQPQHF. The CDR3 DNA sequence: TGTGCCTGGAGTACAGGCGGCAATCAGCCCCAGCATTTT. The chain has TRBV30 and TRBJ1-5; D perhaps matches TRBD1 (5 bases). The CDR3 covers 13 residues. Trimming pared 2 bases from V and 2 bases from J, leaving 7 bases between. Germline values: CDR1 GTSNPN, CDR2 SVGIG (reference sequence).

The chain has TRBV7-2 and TRBJ1-2; no clear D gene. The CDR3 runs to 11 residues. Germline V CDR1 and CDR2: SGHTA, FQGNSA. With 5 bases removed from V and 6 bases from J, the gap between germline ends came to 7 bases. The chain's CDR3 is CASSGRDGYTF. DNA for the CDR3: TGTGCCAGCAGCGGTCGGGATGGCTACACCTTC.

This clone was counted a single time. This sequence joins TRBV7-2 and TRBJ2-7, with D possibly TRBD1 on 5 matching bases. V lost 1 base and J lost 1, with 14 bases in between. Germline loops: CDR1 SGHTA, CDR2 FQGNSA. This CDR3 region has 16 residues. The CDR3 spells CASSLGAGSRSYEQYF. CDR3 nucleotides: TGTGCCAGCAGCTTAGGGGCAGGGTCGAGGTCCTACGAGCAGTACTTC. The whole variable domain, filled in from reference TRBV7-2 and TRBJ2-7, reads GAGVSQSPSNKVTEKGKDVELRCDPISGHTALYWYRQSLGQGLEFLIYFQGNSAPDKSGLPSDRFSAERTGGSVSTLTIQRTQQEDSAVYLCASSLGAGSRSYEQYFGPGTRLTVT.

V is TRBV7-2 and J is TRBJ2-1, with a weak D call TRBD2 (6 bases). Germline CDR1 is SGHTA and CDR2 is FQGNSA. This CDR3 has 15 amino acids. The V gene lost 2 bases and the J gene lost 2 bases, with 10 bases spanning the gap. CDR3 in amino acids: CASSLLGGAYNEQFF. CDR3 coding DNA: TGTGCCAGCAGCTTACTGGGGGGAGCCTACAATGAGCAGTTCTTC.

The V call is TRBV19, the J call TRBJ2-1; 12 bases match TRBD2. V shed 9 bases and J 10 bases; nucleotides not matched to a gene: 13. The CDR3 spans 15 residues. From germline, CDR1 is LNHDA and CDR2 SQIVND (reference sequence). The CDR3 sequence: CASTSGASGRAEQFF. In DNA, the CDR3 is TGTGCCAGCACCTCGGGGGCTAGCGGGAGGGCCGAGCAGTTCTTC. The whole variable domain, remainder taken from reference TRBV19 and TRBJ2-1, is DGGITQSPKYLFRKEGQNVTLSCEQNLNHDAMYWYRQDPGQGLRLIYYSQIVNDFQKGDIAEGYSVSREKKESFPLTVTSAQKNPTAFYLCASTSGASGRAEQFFGPGTRLTVL.

V usage is TRBV30 and J usage is TRBJ1-1; D uncertain. CDR3 length: 13 residues. From germline, CDR1 is GTSNPN and CDR2 SVGIG (reference sequence). Between the trimmed V and J ends, which lost 4 bases and 3 bases, there was a span of 12 bases. The CDR3 coding sequence is TGTGCCTGGAATCGGGAGGTGTACACTGAAGCTTTCTTT. It translates to CAWNREVYTEAFF.